These 5 T cell receptor beta chains were sequenced from one sample in a study of blood T cell repertoires in COVID-19. Some clones are missing from TCRdb's copy, which holds only in-frame ones; the method was immunoSEQ multiplex PCR. Among more than 60,000 clones listed, about 90% were seen once. The source material was peripheral blood. The source is a middle-aged man with active COVID-19.

There are a few counts of this clone. The rearrangement uses TRBV18 and TRBJ1-1, with a tentative D call TRBD1 (5 bases). Between the trimmed V and J ends, which lost 10 bases and 0 bases, there was a span of 15 bases. The CDR3 loop spans 14 amino acids. The germline V gene encodes CDR1 KGHSH and CDR2 LQKENI. The CDR3: CATVKGQLNTEAFF. CDR3 DNA sequence: TGTGCCACCGTGAAGGGGCAGCTGAACACTGAAGCTTTCTTT. The full variable domain, its missing parts supplied by reference TRBV18 and TRBJ1-1, is NAGVMQNPRHLVRRRGQEARLRCSPMKGHSHVYWYRQLPEEGLKFMVYLQKENIIDESGMPKERFSAEFPKEGPSILRIQQVVRGDSAAYFCATVKGQLNTEAFFGQGTRLTVV.

The V gene is TRBV4-1, the J gene TRBJ2-1; 8 nucleotides match TRBD2. The CDR3 consists of 15 residues. V lost 4 bases, J lost 3 bases, and 5 bases stayed unmatched. Germline V CDR1 and CDR2: MGHRA, YSYEKL. The CDR3 spells CASSPPGTSYNEQFF. CDR3 in DNA: TGCGCCAGCAGCCCCCCCGGGACTAGCTACAATGAGCAGTTCTTC.

This chain joins TRBV5-1 and TRBJ1-4; 8 bases are a match to TRBD1. The V gene end was trimmed by 1 base and the J gene end by 8 bases; junction bases not matched to a gene: 4. The CDR3 loop spans 14 amino acids. Germline CDR1 reads SGHRS; CDR2 reads YFSETQ. The CDR3 reads CASSLLAGGEKLFF. In DNA form, the CDR3 reads TGCGCCAGCAGCTTGTTGGCAGGGGGCGAAAAACTGTTTTTT.

V and J are TRBV18 and TRBJ2-1; no clear D. V shed 3 bases and J shed 6 bases, with 15 bases lying between them. Germline V gene sequence: CDR1 KGHSH, CDR2 LQKENI. The CDR3 is 15 residues long. CDR3 region: CASSPPSYTGNEQFF. The CDR3 DNA follows: TGTGCCAGCTCACCGCCGTCCTACACGGGCAATGAGCAGTTCTTC. Full variable domain (remainder filled in from reference TRBV18 and TRBJ2-1): NAGVMQNPRHLVRRRGQEARLRCSPMKGHSHVYWYRQLPEEGLKFMVYLQKENIIDESGMPKERFSAEFPKEGPSILRIQQVVRGDSAAYFCASSPPSYTGNEQFFGPGTRLTVL.

This chain uses TRBV7-7 with TRBJ2-1, with a tentative D call TRBD2 (6 bases). Germline CDR1 and CDR2: SSHAT and FNYEAQ (reference sequence). With 2 bases removed from V and 10 bases from J, the gap between germline ends came to 12 bases. CDR3 size: 13 residues. CDR3: CASSLFTAGEQFF. Here the CDR3 DNA reads TGTGCCAGCAGCTTATTTACGGCGGGGGAGCAGTTCTTC.